Sequencing of this T cell receptor beta chain was carried out in a study of OX40 agonist ivuxolimab in advanced cancers. Study-wide background: The treatment was a fully human IgG2 OX40 agonist, ivuxolimab. About 44% of patients had received prior checkpoint inhibitor therapy.

Broader study findings: Clones of CD4+ and CD8+ blood T cells grew by week 6 at doses of 0.1 to 3.0 mg/kg. The authors did not determine the antigen specificity of the expanded peripheral T cells.

Assay: immunoSEQ multiplex PCR; the TCRdb copy retains only in-frame clones and omits some. The data show about 49,000 clones, with 65% to 90% seen just once and 5% to 7.5% held by the top ten. A word on this clone: The antigen is not known.

CDR1 and CDR2 from the germline V gene are SQVTM and ANQGSEA. V lost 0 bases to trimming and J lost 1 base, with 12 bases between them. The CDR3 contains 16 residues. The genes are TRBV29-1 and TRBJ2-2; the D gene could be TRBD1 or TRBD2 (5 bases each). The sequence was obtained from an adult with an advanced solid tumor such as melanoma, head and neck, liver or kidney cancer. The sample here was CD4+ or CD8+ T cells sorted from blood, taken in a trial of the OX40 agonist ivuxolimab. Written as DNA, the CDR3 is TGCAGCGTTGAAGATAAAAAGAGGGGGAACACCGGGGAGCTGTTTTTT. It specifies CSVEDKKRGNTGELFF.